What follows are 26 T cell receptor beta chains derived from one specimen sequenced in a study of early T cells in non-severe SARS-CoV-2 infection. MiXCR was run by TCRdb on the 5' RACE reads, yielding one entry per CDR3 protein. The repertoire consists of some 54,000 distinct CDR3 sequences, with 10% occurring once and the leading ten covering roughly 8%. Sequenced sample: whole blood. These receptor sequences come from an adult who was a healthcare worker with PCR-confirmed SARS-CoV-2 infection or an uninfected control (not recorded which).

This clonotype showed up just once. V gene TRBV11-1 combines with J gene TRBJ1-1; D possibly corresponds to TRBD1 (5 bases). Germline V gene lookup returns CDR1 SGHAT and CDR2 FQDESV (reference sequence). The V end was cut by 5 bases, the J end by 8 bases, with 15 bases between. This CDR3 is 13 amino acids long. CDR3 loop: CASSRLGGAEAFF. Written as DNA, the CDR3 is TGTGCCAGCAGCCGACTAGGAGGGGCCGAAGCTTTCTTT. The variable domain in full, completed from reference TRBV11-1 and TRBJ1-1, reads EAEVAQSPRYKITEKSQAVAFWCDPISGHATLYWYRQILGQGPELLVQFQDESVVDDSQLPKDRFSAERLKGVDSTLKIQPAELGDSAMYLCASSRLGGAEAFFGQGTRLTVV.

As for this clonotype: An end of the junction does not agree with germline; a read error may underlie this. The V gene is TRBV5-1, the J gene TRBJ2-7; the match to TRBD2 covers 7 bases. The CDR3 is 15 residues long. Germline V lookup: CDR1 SGHRS, CDR2 YFSETQ. CDR3 bases: TGCGCCAGCAGCTCCACAGCGGGGACCTATACGAGCAGGGACTTC. It specifies CASSSTAGTYTSRDF.

The rearrangement uses TRBV11-2 and TRBJ2-5; 10 bases map to TRBD2. V shed 4 bases, J shed 1 base, and the junction held 6 bases outside the gene matches. The CDR3 consists of 16 residues. The germline CDR1 and CDR2 sequences are SGHAT and FQNNGV. The CDR3 loop reads CASSSGLADFQETQYF. For the CDR3, the DNA is TGTGCCAGCAGCTCCGGACTAGCGGATTTCCAAGAGACCCAGTACTTC.

Only a few counts were recorded for this clonotype. The chain links TRBV7-2 to TRBJ2-1, with 12 bases lining up with TRBD2. The length of the CDR3 is 16 residues. Germline V gene data show CDR1 as SGHTA and CDR2 as FQGNSA. V shed 5 bases and J 4 bases; nucleotides not matched to a gene: 6. CDR3 residues: CASSTTSGSWYNEQFF. The CDR3 nucleotides read TGTGCCAGCAGCACGACTAGCGGGAGTTGGTACAATGAGCAGTTCTTC.

In its sample, this clonotype was seen many times. The CDR3 sequence is CASNAFLAGGAGELFF. The DNA for the CDR3 is TGTGCCAGCAACGCTTTCCTAGCGGGAGGAGCCGGGGAGCTGTTTTTT. The V and J genes are TRBV11-3 and TRBJ2-2, with 11 nucleotides matching TRBD2. Trimming at V came to 7 bases and at J to 6 bases, leaving 10 bases not matched to a gene. This CDR3 region has 16 residues. Germline V gives CDR1 SGHNT, CDR2 YENEEA.

This clonotype has just a few counts. This chain uses TRBV7-2 with TRBJ1-4, with a weak D call TRBD1 (6 bases). Between the trimmed V and J ends, which lost 5 bases and 8 bases, there was a span of 15 bases. CDR3 length equals 14 residues. Germline V gene data show CDR1 as SGHTA and CDR2 as FQGNSA. CDR3 DNA sequence: TGTGCCAGCAGCCCGTCGCAGGGGCGGGAAAAACTGTTTTTT. As protein: CASSPSQGREKLFF. Supplemented by reference TRBV7-2 and TRBJ1-4, the full variable domain reads GAGVSQSPSNKVTEKGKDVELRCDPISGHTALYWYRQSLGQGLEFLIYFQGNSAPDKSGLPSDRFSAERTGGSVSTLTIQRTQQEDSAVYLCASSPSQGREKLFFGSGTQLSVL.

The chain uses TRBV2 and TRBJ1-1; 10 bases are a match to TRBD1. The germline V gene has CDR1 SNHLY and CDR2 FYNNEI. The CDR3 runs to 15 residues. Unmatched junction bases numbered 6, after V lost 4 bases and J lost 4 bases. DNA of the CDR3: TGTGCCAGCAGTGGATGGGACAGGGGATCCACTGAAGCTTTCTTT. Protein product: CASSGWDRGSTEAFF.

At least ten counts were recorded for this clonotype. The CDR3 nucleotides are TGTGCCAGCAGCTTGGGCCCGTCCAGGTTCTTC. Its translation: CASSLGPSRFF. The chain is built from TRBV7-9 and TRBJ2-1; D is uncertain. V lost 3 bases, J lost 15 bases, and 12 bases lay in between. Germline V gene data show CDR1 as SEHNR and CDR2 as FQNEAQ (reference sequence). The CDR3 covers 11 residues.

The chain recombines TRBV6-6 with TRBJ2-4; TRBD1 matches 7 bases. The CDR3 runs 14 residues. The junction had 7 bases not matched to a gene; V was cut back by 3 bases and J by 8 bases. Germline CDR1 is MNHNY and CDR2 is SVGAGI (reference sequence). Here the CDR3 DNA reads TGTGCCAGCAGTTATCGACAGGGTCCGGACATTCAGTACTTC. Amino acid sequence: CASSYRQGPDIQYF.

There are many counts of this clonotype. The chain joins TRBV7-6 to TRBJ1-1; a possible D gene is TRBD1 (5 bases). The germline V gene encodes CDR1 SGHVS and CDR2 FNYEAQ. Trimming left V 1 base short and J 11 bases short, with 14 bases between. This CDR3 has 13 amino acids. CDR3 loop: CASSLGSGKAAFF. CDR3 DNA: TGTGCCAGCAGCTTAGGATCAGGGAAGGCGGCTTTCTTT.

The genes are TRBV6-5 and TRBJ2-1, with D unclear. Trimming left V 6 bases short and J 5 bases short, with 11 bases between. This CDR3 has 13 residues. Germline V gene data show CDR1 as MNHEY and CDR2 as SVGAGI. The CDR3 bases are TGTGCCAGCAGCCCAGCTGGGCACAATGAGCAGTTCTTC. It specifies CASSPAGHNEQFF.

This clonotype was observed at least ten times. The genes are TRBV29-1 and TRBJ1-5, with D perhaps TRBD1 (5 bases). The germline V gene has CDR1 SQVTM and CDR2 ANQGSEA. V shed 6 bases and J shed 5 bases, with 14 bases lying between them. This CDR3 has 13 residues. CDR3: CSVGDGYHQPQHF. The CDR3 DNA sequence: TGCAGCGTCGGGGACGGATATCATCAGCCCCAGCATTTT. Combining the CDR3 with reference TRBV29-1 and TRBJ1-5 gives the whole variable domain SAVISQKPSRDICQRGTSLTIQCQVDSQVTMMFWYRQQPGQSLTLIATANQGSEATYESGFVIDKFPISRPNLTFSTLTVSNMSPEDSSIYLCSVGDGYHQPQHFGDGTRLSIL.

This chain uses TRBV7-3 with TRBJ2-3; no definite D call. Germline CDR1 is SGHTA and CDR2 is FQGTGA. With 4 bases removed from V and 10 bases from J, the gap between germline ends came to 15 bases. CDR3 length equals 13 residues. The CDR3 DNA is TGTGCCAGCAGCTCAGACTCCCTGGCGCCGCAGTATTTT. Translation gives CASSSDSLAPQYF.

The chain joins TRBV5-6 to TRBJ1-6, with D perhaps matching TRBD1 (5 bases). This CDR3 is 15 amino acids long. V lost 0 bases and J lost 9, with 13 bases in between. CDR1 is SGHDT and CDR2 is YYEEEE in the germline V gene. CDR3 in amino acids: CASSLEGRIGSPLHF. As DNA, the CDR3 is TGTGCCAGCAGCTTGGAGGGGAGAATCGGTTCACCCCTCCACTTT. The full variable domain, in which reference TRBV5-6 and TRBJ1-6 provide the parts outside the CDR3, is DAGVTQSPTHLIKTRGQQVTLRCSPKSGHDTVSWYQQALGQGPQFIFQYYEEEERQRGNFPDRFSGHQFPNYSSELNVNALLLGDSALYLCASSLEGRIGSPLHFGNGTRLTVT.

This clonotype showed up many times. The chain joins TRBV4-1 to TRBJ2-1; D gene ambiguous. Germline CDR1 MGHRA, CDR2 YSYEKL. Trimming removed 0 bases at V and 2 bases at J, with 11 bases between. The CDR3 runs to 16 residues. In DNA, the CDR3 is TGCGCCAGCAGCCAAGATCTAGGGCAGACCTACAATGAGCAGTTCTTC. It specifies CASSQDLGQTYNEQFF.

This clonotype was recorded many times. J is TRBJ2-1 and V is TRBV7-2; D is undetermined. Germline V gene data show CDR1 as SGHTA and CDR2 as FQGNSA. V was clipped by 6 bases and J by 5 bases, with 11 bases between them. CDR3 length: 13 residues. The CDR3 DNA reads as TGTGCCAGCAGTCCGTACCTGGACAATGAGCAGTTCTTC. The encoded protein is CASSPYLDNEQFF.

At least ten counts were recorded for this clonotype. The chain recombines TRBV18 with TRBJ1-1; D is possibly TRBD1 (5 bases). CDR1 and CDR2 from the germline V gene are KGHSH and LQKENI. With 3 bases removed from V and 1 base from J, the gap between germline ends came to 6 bases. The CDR3 is 13 amino acids. CDR3 coding DNA: TGTGCCAGCTCACCGACAGCGAACACTGAAGCTTTCTTT. It translates to CASSPTANTEAFF.

In its sample, this clonotype was seen many times. The chain couples TRBV30 to TRBJ1-5; 7 bases agree with TRBD1. The V and J ends lost 2 bases and 2 bases, in that order; junction bases with no gene match: 6. Germline CDR1 is GTSNPN and CDR2 is SVGIG (reference sequence). The CDR3 loop spans 15 amino acids. The CDR3: CAWSTGVVGNQPQHF. CDR3 sequence (DNA): TGTGCCTGGAGTACAGGGGTAGTTGGCAATCAGCCCCAGCATTTT.

This clonotype was observed a few times. The chain recombines TRBV20-1 with TRBJ2-1; perhaps D is TRBD1 or TRBD2 (5 bases each). The CDR3 has 14 amino acids. V was trimmed by 1 base and J by 5 bases, leaving 12 bases between them. Looked up from germline, CDR1 is DFQATT and CDR2 is SNEGSKA (reference sequence). DNA of the CDR3: TGCAGTGCTAGAGCCGGGACGACCAACAATGAGCAGTTCTTC. Protein: CSARAGTTNNEQFF.

This clonotype was detected only a few times. This chain links TRBV2 with TRBJ2-7; 8 positions agree with TRBD2. This CDR3 is 15 amino acids long. V lost 4 bases and J lost 2; bases outside the gene matches: 7. Germline V CDR1 and CDR2: SNHLY, FYNNEI. CDR3 in amino acids: CASSVGGSGTYEQYF. The CDR3, as DNA: TGTGCCAGCAGTGTAGGTGGTAGCGGGACCTACGAGCAGTACTTC.

Only a few counts were recorded for this clonotype. The chain recombines TRBV3-1 with TRBJ2-1; D uncertain. The CDR3 is 12 amino acids. The ends were cut back, 1 base at V and 4 bases at J, with 2 bases in the middle. CDR1 is LGHDT and CDR2 is YNNKEL in the germline V gene (reference sequence). The CDR3 coding sequence is TGTGCCAGCAGCCAAGTGTACAATGAGCAGTTCTTC. Protein: CASSQVYNEQFF.

Comment on this clonotype: A read error is possible here, since a much larger clone lies one base away. Since no conserved phenylalanine or tryptophan closes the CDR3, a read error is the likely cause. The rearrangement uses TRBV3-1 and TRBJ1-2; no definite D call. This CDR3 region has 13 residues. CDR1 LGHDT and CDR2 YNNKEL come from the germline V gene (reference sequence). Trimming removed 3 bases at V and 6 bases at J, with 11 bases between. This chain's CDR3 is CASSHGQSDGYTS. CDR3 nucleotide sequence: TGTGCCAGCAGCCACGGCCAGAGTGATGGCTACACCTCC.

This clonotype was picked up many times. The rearrangement links TRBV18 to TRBJ1-1; D gene unclear. Germline V gives CDR1 KGHSH, CDR2 LQKENI. The CDR3 is 13 amino acids. Trimming removed 5 bases from V and 1 base from J, with 8 bases in between. The DNA for the CDR3 is TGTGCCAGCTCAAGGGAGAGGAACACTGAAGCTTTCTTT. It is translated as CASSRERNTEAFF.

Many counts were recorded for this clonotype. The chain uses TRBV6-6 and TRBJ2-5, with TRBD2 identical over 9 bases. CDR3 length: 14 amino acids. CDR1 is MNHNY, CDR2 SVGAGI, per germline (reference sequence). The J segment lost 2 bases and the V segment lost 10 bases, leaving 8 bases of the junction unmatched. This CDR3 reads CATLTSGLQETQYF. CDR3 in DNA: TGTGCCACCCTGACTAGCGGTTTACAAGAGACCCAGTACTTC.

This clonotype was counted many times. The gene calls are TRBV7-9 and TRBJ1-1; tentative D call: TRBD1 (6 bases). Germline assignment: CDR1 SEHNR and CDR2 FQNEAQ (reference sequence). The CDR3 consists of 15 residues. The V gene lost 5 bases and the J gene lost 1 base, with 14 bases spanning the gap. The CDR3 region is CASSPSRGGNTEAFF. CDR3 nucleotide sequence: TGTGCCAGCAGCCCTAGTCGAGGGGGGAACACTGAAGCTTTCTTT.

A single count supports this clonotype. A much larger clone differs by one base, so this may be a read error. The rearrangement joins TRBV6-4 to TRBJ2-3; a weak D match, TRBD2 (5 bases). The germline V and J ends were trimmed by 2 bases and 5 bases, with 11 bases remaining between them. The germline V gene encodes CDR1 MRHNA and CDR2 SNTAGT. The CDR3 is 14 amino acids. CDR3 residues: CASSDKQEGDTQYF. CDR3 in DNA: TGTGCCAGCAGTGACAAGCAAGAGGGAGATACGCAGTATTTT.